What follows describes a single TCR beta chain. Here immunoSEQ multiplex PCR was the method, and the copy in TCRdb shows in-frame clones only, minus some. The sample lists about 410,000 clones; around 90% were seen once. The data stem from a study of control samples from healthy donors and cancer patients. Sequences were obtained from PBMCs. This TCR came from a man aged 35 to 55 with head and neck cancer.

The CDR3 coding sequence is TGTGCCAGCAGCCCAAGGGAGGGGGGACACACAGATACGCAGTATTTT. Its translation is CASSPREGGHTDTQYF. The chain carries TRBV11-2 and TRBJ2-3; tentative D call: TRBD2 (7 bases). The germline V gene encodes CDR1 SGHAT and CDR2 FQNNGV. This CDR3 region has 16 residues. The V end lost 5 bases, the J end lost 2 bases, and 17 bases lay between the germline ends.